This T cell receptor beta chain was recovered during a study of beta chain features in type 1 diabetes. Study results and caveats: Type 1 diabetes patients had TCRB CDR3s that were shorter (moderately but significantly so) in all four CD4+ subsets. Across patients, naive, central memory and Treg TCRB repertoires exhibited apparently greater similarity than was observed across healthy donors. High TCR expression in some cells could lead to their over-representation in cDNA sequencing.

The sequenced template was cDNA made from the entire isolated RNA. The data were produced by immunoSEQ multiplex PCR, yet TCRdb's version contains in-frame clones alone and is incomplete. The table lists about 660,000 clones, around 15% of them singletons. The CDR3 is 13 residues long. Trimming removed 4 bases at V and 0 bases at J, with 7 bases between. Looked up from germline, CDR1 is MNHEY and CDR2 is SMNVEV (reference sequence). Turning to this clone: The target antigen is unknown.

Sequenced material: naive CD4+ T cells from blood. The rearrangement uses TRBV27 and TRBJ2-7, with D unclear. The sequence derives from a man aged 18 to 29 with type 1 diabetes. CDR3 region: CASSSPASYEQYF. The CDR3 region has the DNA TGTGCCAGCAGTTCTCCCGCCTCCTACGAGCAGTACTTC.